This TCR beta chain was profiled in a study of control samples from healthy donors and cancer patients. Clones were read by immunoSEQ multiplex PCR, and TCRdb kept only the in-frame ones, dropping some. The sample has some 140,000 clones; around nine tenths are singletons. Trimming took off 1 base at V and 4 bases at J, with 8 bases between the two ends. The CDR3 spans 13 residues. The V gene's germline CDR1 is SGHRS and CDR2 YFSETQ. This clone was seen only once. V and J are TRBV5-1 and TRBJ2-5; D ambiguous. The source material was blood. This receptor was taken from a woman in her 30s in good health. The CDR3 DNA reads TGCGCCAGCAGCTTGAACACCGCAGAGACCCAGTACTTC. This translates into CASSLNTAETQYF. Variable domain in full (rest from reference TRBV5-1 and TRBJ2-5): KAGVTQTPRYLIKTRGQQVTLSCSPISGHRSVSWYQQTPGQGLQFLFEYFSETQRNKGNFPGRFSGRQFSNSRSEMNVSTLELGDSALYLCASSLNTAETQYFGPGTRLLVL.